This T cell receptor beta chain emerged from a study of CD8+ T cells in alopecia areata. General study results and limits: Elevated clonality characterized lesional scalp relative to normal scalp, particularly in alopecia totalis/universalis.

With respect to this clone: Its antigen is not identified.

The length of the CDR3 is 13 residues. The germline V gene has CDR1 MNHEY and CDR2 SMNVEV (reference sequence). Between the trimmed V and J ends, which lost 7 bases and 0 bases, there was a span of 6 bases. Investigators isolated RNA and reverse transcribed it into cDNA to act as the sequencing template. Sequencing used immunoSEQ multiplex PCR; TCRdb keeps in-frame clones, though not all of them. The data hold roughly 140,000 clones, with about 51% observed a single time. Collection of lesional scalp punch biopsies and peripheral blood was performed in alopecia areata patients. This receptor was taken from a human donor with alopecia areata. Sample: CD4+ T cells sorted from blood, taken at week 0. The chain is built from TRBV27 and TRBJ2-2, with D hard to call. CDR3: CASTGPNTGELFF. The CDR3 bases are TGTGCCAGCACCGGGCCGAACACCGGGGAGCTGTTTTTT.